This TCR beta chain stems from a study of brain metastases from non-small cell lung cancer. Germline lookup yields CDR1 SGHTA and CDR2 FQGNSA. This CDR3 region has 16 residues. The V segment lost 3 bases and the J segment 5 bases; nucleotides outside the gene matches: 6. This clone was recorded only once. TCRdb's table, derived via immunoSEQ multiplex PCR, lists solely in-frame clones and lacks some. The sample has 2,000 to 3,000 clones, 86% seen once. This receptor was identified in a donor at least 40 years old with non-small cell lung cancer. The chain has TRBV7-2 and TRBJ2-1; 11 nucleotides align to TRBD1. The sequencing input was tumor-adjacent normal tissue. For the CDR3, the DNA is TGTGCCAGCAGCTTTCCACGGGACAGGGGGGACAATGAGCAGTTCTTC. Translation: CASSFPRDRGDNEQFF.